Sequencing of this T cell receptor beta chain was carried out in a study of shared clonotypes between healthy human individuals. General study results and limits: The authors sampled blood alone, and tissue repertoires likely differ. Rarefaction demonstrated incomplete sorted-subset sequencing despite large depth.

Selected positively for CCR7 and CD45RO-negative, naive CD8 cells excluded terminally differentiated effector memory CD45RA+ cells. The study drew its donors from healthy HIV-negative adults without recent acute infections or vaccinations. Concerning this clone: Its target is unknown. Within the sample, other DNA sequences also encode this same CDR3.

This CDR3 has 15 residues. Germline values: CDR1 MNHEY, CDR2 SMNVEV (reference sequence). V was clipped by 2 bases and J by 1 base, with 11 bases between them. Original methodology: Junction-only sequences produced by ImmunoSEQ had no quality scores, so filtering differed. Here immunoSEQ multiplex PCR was the method, and the copy in TCRdb shows in-frame clones only, minus some. D and trimming were read from the DNA, whereas the V and J calls and clone size are those reported in that table. This sample carries a few million clones, over 85% of them seen once, and the ten largest clones take about 1.7%.

The origin of this receptor is a man in his late teens or twenties in good health. Some clones in this sample may be carry-over from other donors' samples. What was sequenced was naive CD8+ T cells from PBMCs. The rearrangement uses TRBV27 and TRBJ1-1; possible D gene TRBD1, 5 bases. The CDR3 spells CASSLRGTGNTEAFF. In nucleotides, the CDR3 is TGTGCCAGCAGTTTACGGGGTACAGGGAACACTGAAGCTTTCTTT.